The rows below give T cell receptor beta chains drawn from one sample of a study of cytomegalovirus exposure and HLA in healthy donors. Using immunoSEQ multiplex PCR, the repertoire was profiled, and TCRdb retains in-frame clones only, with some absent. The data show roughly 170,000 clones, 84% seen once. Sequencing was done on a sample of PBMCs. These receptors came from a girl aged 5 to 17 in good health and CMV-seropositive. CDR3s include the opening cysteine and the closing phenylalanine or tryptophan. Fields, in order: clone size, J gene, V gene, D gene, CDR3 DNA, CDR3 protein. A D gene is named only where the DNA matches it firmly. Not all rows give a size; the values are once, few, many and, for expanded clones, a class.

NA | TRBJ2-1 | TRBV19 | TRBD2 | TGTGCCAGTAGTATTGAGCGGGGGAACAATGAGCAGTTCTTC | CASSIERGNNEQFF
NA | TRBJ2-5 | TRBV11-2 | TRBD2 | TGTGCCAGCAGCTTAGTTCGGCTAGCGGGGTCGGAGACCCAGTACTTC | CASSLVRLAGSETQYF
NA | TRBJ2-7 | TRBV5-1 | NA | TGCGCCAGCAGCTTGGTCAGGGGCGCGGAGCAGTACTTC | CASSLVRGAEQYF
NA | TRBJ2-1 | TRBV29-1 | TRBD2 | TGCAGCGTTGTTGGCGGGGGGGGCTCCTACAATGAGCAGTTCTTC | CSVVGGGGSYNEQFF
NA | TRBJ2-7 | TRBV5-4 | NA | TGTGCCAGCAGCTCCCGGGACTCCTCGTACGAGCAGTACTTC | CASSSRDSSYEQYF
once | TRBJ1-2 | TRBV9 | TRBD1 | TGTGCCAGCAGCGAGGGACAGCCCTTTCTGTATGGCTACACCTTC | CASSEGQPFLYGYTF
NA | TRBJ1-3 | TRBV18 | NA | TGTGCCAGCTCACCACTGGACACCATTAACTCTGGAAACACCATATATTTT | CASSPLDTINSGNTIYF
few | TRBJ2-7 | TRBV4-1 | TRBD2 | TGCGCCAGCAGCCAAGTCGGGGGGAAGGACGAGCAGTACTTC | CASSQVGGKDEQYF
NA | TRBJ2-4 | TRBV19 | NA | TGTGCCAGTAGTAACCCGACAGTAGCCAAAAACATTCAGTACTTC | CASSNPTVAKNIQYF
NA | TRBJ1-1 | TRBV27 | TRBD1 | TGTGCCAGCAGGGCCCCGGGACAGGGGAACACTGAAGCTTTCTTT | CASRAPGQGNTEAFF
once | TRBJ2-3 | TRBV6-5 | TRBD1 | TGTGCCAGCAGTTACTCGGCAGGGGGTTCCCCAGATACGCAGTATTTT | CASSYSAGGSPDTQYF
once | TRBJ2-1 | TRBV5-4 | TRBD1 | TGTGCCAGCAGCTCCTCGACAGGGTTGGGTAATGAGCAGTTCTTC | CASSSSTGLGNEQFF
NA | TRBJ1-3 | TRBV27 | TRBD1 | TGTGCCAGCAGTCCTGACAGGGGGGCTGGAAACACCATATATTTT | CASSPDRGAGNTIYF
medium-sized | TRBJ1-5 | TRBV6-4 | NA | TGTGCCAGCAGTGCAGGCCTCAATCAGCCCCAGCATTTT | CASSAGLNQPQHF
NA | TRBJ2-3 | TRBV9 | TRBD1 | TGTGCCAGCAGCGTAGTTGACAGGGCTCTCCCAGATACGCAGTATTTT | CASSVVDRALPDTQYF
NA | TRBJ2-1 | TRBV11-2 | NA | TGTGCCAGCAGCTTAGGGCAGTACCTGTTCTTC | CASSLGQYLFF
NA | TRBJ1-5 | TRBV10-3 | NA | TGTGCCATCAGTGGGGACATTGGCAATCAGCCCCAGCATTTT | CAISGDIGNQPQHF
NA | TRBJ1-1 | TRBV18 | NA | TGTGCCAGCTCACCCGGACTTACTGAAGCTTTCTTT | CASSPGLTEAFF
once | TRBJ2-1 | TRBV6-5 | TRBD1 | TGTGCCAGCAACGGACAGGGGGCGGATGAGCAGTTCTTC | CASNGQGADEQFF
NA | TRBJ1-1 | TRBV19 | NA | TGTGCCAGTAGTTTGTTATGGAACACTGAAGCTTTCTTT | CASSLLWNTEAFF
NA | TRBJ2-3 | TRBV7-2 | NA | TGTGCCAGCAGCCTGTCAGATACGCAGTATTTT | CASSLSDTQYF
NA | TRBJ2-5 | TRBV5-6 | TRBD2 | TGTGCCAGCAGCTTGTTACGGGGGGGGAGGCAGACCCAGTACTTC | CASSLLRGGRQTQYF
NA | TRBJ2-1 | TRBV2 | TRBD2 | TGTGCCAGCAGCGACGGACTAGCGGGGGGGCGTGGTCAGCAGTTCTTC | CASSDGLAGGRGQQFF
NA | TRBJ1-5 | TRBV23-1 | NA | TGCGCCAGCAGTCAATGCCTTAGGACAGTCAGCAATCAGCCCCAGCATTTT | CASSQCLRTVSNQPQHF
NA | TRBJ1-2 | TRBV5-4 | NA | TGTGCCAGCAGCCAACGGACAGTCCCGGGCGGCTACACCTTC | CASSQRTVPGGYTF
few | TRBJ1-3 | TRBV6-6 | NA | TGTGCCAGCAGTCCACACCCAGGGGCTGGAAACACCATATATTTT | CASSPHPGAGNTIYF
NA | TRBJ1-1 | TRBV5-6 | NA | TGTGCCAGCAGCTTTAAGCACACTGAAGCTTTCTTT | CASSFKHTEAFF
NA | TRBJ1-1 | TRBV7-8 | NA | TGTGCCAGCAGCTTAGAGCGGGTGGGAGGCTTGAACACTGAAGCTTTCTTT | CASSLERVGGLNTEAFF
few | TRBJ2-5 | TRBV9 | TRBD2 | TGTGCCAGCAGCGAGGGAGAGCGGGGTAGACAAGAGACCCAGTACTTC | CASSEGERGRQETQYF
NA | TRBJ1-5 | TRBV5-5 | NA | TGTGCCAGCAGTTCGAAGGGGGTTGGGCAGCCCCAGCATTTT | CASSSKGVGQPQHF
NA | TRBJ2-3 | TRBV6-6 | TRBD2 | TGTGCCTCTGCCGGGGGGTCTAGCACAGATACGCAGTATTTT | CASAGGSSTDTQYF
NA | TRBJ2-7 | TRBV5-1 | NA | TGCGCCAGCCACAAATACGATGGACAGAGCTCCTACGAGCAGTACTTC | CASHKYDGQSSYEQYF
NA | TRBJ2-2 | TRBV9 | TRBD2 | TGTGCCAGCAGCGTAGGCGGGGGGGCGGGGGAGCTGTTTTTT | CASSVGGGAGELFF
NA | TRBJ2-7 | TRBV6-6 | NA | TGTGCCAGCAGTTACGAGGGTTTGGGGAGGCAGTACTTC | CASSYEGLGRQYF
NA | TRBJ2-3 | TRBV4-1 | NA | TGCGCCAGCAGCCAAGCCCTAGCTAGGGCGGATACGCAGTATTTT | CASSQALARADTQYF
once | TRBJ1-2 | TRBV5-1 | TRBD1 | TGCGCCAGCAGCTCCGGGACAGGAGCCTATGGCTACACCTTC | CASSSGTGAYGYTF
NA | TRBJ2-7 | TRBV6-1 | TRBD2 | TGTGCCAGCAGTCCTGGACTAGCGGGGGCCCGCCGGTACTTC | CASSPGLAGARRYF
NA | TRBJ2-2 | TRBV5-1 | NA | TGCGCCAGCAGCGGCCTTTGGACCGGGGAGCTGTTTTTT | CASSGLWTGELFF
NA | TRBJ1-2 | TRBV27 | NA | TGTGCCAGCAGTCCCCGGACAGCTTATGGCTACACCTTC | CASSPRTAYGYTF
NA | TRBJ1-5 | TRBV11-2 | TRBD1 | TGTGCCAGCAGCTTAGAGGGACAGGGGGATCAGCCCCAGCATTTT | CASSLEGQGDQPQHF
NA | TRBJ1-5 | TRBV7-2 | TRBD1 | TGTGCCAGCAGCTACGGGACAGGGGGAAGTCAGCCCCAGCATTTT | CASSYGTGGSQPQHF
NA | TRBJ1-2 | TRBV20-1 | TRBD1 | TGCAGAGGCGACAGGGTCTATGGCTACACCTTC | CRGDRVYGYTF
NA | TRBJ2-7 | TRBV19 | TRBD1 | TGTGCCAGTAGTATTATTACAGGGGCTGGACTCCACGAGCAGTACTTC | CASSIITGAGLHEQYF
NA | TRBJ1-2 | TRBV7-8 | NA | TGTGCCAGCAGCTCTACAGCAGACTATGGCTACACCTTC | CASSSTADYGYTF
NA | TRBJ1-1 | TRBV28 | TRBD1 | TGTGCCAGCATTATTTCCGGGACAGGGAGTGCTGAAGCTTTCTTT | CASIISGTGSAEAFF
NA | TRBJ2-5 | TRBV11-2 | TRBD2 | TGTGCCAGCAGTGACCGATTTCGGGGGGACCAAGAGACCCAGTACTTC | CASSDRFRGDQETQYF
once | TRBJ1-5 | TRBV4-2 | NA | TGTGCCAGCAGCCTAGAGAGCGGGGACCTAAATCAGCCCCAGCATTTT | CASSLESGDLNQPQHF
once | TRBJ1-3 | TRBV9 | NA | TGTGCCAGCAGCGGAAATGGGCAGATCGGAAACACCATATATTTT | CASSGNGQIGNTIYF
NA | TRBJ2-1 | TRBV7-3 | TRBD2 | TGTGCCAGCAGCCCCCCCAGCGGGGGGAATGAGCAGTTCTTC | CASSPPSGGNEQFF